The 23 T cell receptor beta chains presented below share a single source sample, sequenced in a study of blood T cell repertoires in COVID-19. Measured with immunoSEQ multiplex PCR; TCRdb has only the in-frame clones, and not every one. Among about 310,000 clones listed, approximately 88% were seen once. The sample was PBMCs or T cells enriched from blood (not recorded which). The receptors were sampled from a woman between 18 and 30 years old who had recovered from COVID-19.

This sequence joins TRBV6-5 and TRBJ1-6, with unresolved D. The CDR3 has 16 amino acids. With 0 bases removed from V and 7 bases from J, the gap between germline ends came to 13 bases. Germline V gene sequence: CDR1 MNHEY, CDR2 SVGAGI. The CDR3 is CASSYSRRAGNSPLHF. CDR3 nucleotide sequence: TGTGCCAGCAGTTACTCACGGAGGGCAGGCAATTCACCCCTCCACTTT.

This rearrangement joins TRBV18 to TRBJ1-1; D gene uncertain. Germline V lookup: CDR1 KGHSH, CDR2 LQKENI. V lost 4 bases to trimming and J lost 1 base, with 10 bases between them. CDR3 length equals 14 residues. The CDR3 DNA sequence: TGTGCCAGCTCACAACGAGCGGGGAACACTGAAGCTTTCTTT. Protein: CASSQRAGNTEAFF.

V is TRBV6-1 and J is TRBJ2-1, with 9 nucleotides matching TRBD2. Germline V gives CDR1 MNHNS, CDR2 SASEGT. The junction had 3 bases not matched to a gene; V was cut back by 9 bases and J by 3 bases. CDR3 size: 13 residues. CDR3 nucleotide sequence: TGTGCCAGTAGCGGGGGAAACTACAATGAGCAGTTCTTC. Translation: CASSGGNYNEQFF.

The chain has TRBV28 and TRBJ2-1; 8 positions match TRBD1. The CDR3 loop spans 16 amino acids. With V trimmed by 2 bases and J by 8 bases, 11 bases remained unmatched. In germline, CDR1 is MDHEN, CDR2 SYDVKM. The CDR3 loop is CASSLPLRGRVDEQFF. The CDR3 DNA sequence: TGTGCCAGCAGTTTACCCCTCAGGGGGCGCGTCGATGAGCAGTTCTTC.

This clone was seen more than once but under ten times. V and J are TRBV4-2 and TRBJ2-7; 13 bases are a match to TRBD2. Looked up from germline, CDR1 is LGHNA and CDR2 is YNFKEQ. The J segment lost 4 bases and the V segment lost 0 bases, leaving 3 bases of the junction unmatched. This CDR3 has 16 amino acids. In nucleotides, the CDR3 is TGTGCCAGCAGCCAAGATTGGACTAGCGGGAGTTACGAGCAGTACTTC. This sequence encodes CASSQDWTSGSYEQYF.

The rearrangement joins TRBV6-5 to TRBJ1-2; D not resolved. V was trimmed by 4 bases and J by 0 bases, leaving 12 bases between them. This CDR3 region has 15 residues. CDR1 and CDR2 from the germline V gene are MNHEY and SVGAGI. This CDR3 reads CASSSTGKTNYGYTF. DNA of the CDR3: TGTGCCAGCAGTTCAACCGGGAAAACTAACTATGGCTACACCTTC.

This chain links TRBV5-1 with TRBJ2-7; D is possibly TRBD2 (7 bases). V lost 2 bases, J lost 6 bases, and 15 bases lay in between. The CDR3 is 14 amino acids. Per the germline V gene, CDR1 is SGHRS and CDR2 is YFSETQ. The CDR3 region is CASSFGGLRGEQYF. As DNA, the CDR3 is TGCGCCAGCAGCTTCGGGGGGCTCAGGGGCGAGCAGTACTTC.

CDR3 protein: CAISERGGQPQHF. The CDR3, as DNA: TGTGCCATCAGTGAACGGGGAGGACAGCCCCAGCATTTT. The gene calls are TRBV10-3 and TRBJ1-5; D is ambiguous. The V end was cut by 3 bases, the J end by 7 bases, with 10 bases between. Germline V gene data show CDR1 as ENHRY and CDR2 as SYGVKD. The CDR3 runs to 13 residues.

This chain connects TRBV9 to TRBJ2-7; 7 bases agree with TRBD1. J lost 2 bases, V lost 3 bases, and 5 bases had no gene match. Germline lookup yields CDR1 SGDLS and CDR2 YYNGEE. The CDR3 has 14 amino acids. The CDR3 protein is CASSDGDSPYEQYF. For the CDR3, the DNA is TGTGCCAGCAGCGACGGGGACAGCCCCTACGAGCAGTACTTC. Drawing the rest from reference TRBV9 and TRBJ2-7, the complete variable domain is DSGVTQTPKHLITATGQRVTLRCSPRSGDLSVYWYQQSLDQGLQFLIQYYNGEERAKGNILERFSAQQFPDLHSELNLSSLELGDSALYFCASSDGDSPYEQYFGPGTRLTVT.

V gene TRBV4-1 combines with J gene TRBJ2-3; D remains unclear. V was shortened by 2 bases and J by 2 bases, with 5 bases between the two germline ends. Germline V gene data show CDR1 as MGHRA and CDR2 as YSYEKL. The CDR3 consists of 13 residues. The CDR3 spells CASSQILTDTQYF. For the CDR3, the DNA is TGCGCCAGCAGCCAAATTCTCACAGATACGCAGTATTTT.

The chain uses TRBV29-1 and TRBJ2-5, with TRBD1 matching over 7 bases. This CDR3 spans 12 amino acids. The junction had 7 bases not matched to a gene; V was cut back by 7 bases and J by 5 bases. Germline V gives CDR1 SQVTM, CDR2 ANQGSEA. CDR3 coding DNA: TGCAGCGGAGACCCACAGGGGGAGACCCAGTACTTC. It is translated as CSGDPQGETQYF.

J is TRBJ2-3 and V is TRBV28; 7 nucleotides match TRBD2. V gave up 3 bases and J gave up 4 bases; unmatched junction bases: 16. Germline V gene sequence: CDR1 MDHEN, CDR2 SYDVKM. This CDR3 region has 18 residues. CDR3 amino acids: CASSFGAGEVTISDTQYF. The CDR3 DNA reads TGTGCCAGCAGTTTTGGGGCGGGGGAAGTGACTATCTCAGATACGCAGTATTTT. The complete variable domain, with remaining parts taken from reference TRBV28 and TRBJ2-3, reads DVKVTQSSRYLVKRTGEKVFLECVQDMDHENMFWYRQDPGLGLRLIYFSYDVKMKEKGDIPEGYSVSREKKERFSLILESASTNQTSMYLCASSFGAGEVTISDTQYFGPGTRLTVL.

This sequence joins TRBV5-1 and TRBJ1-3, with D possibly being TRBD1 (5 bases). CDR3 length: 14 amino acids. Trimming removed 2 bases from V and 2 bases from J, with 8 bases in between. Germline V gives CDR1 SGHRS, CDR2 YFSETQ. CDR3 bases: TGCGCCAGCAGCTTATGGGGCCCTGGAAACACCATATATTTT. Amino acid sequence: CASSLWGPGNTIYF. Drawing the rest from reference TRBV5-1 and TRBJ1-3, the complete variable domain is KAGVTQTPRYLIKTRGQQVTLSCSPISGHRSVSWYQQTPGQGLQFLFEYFSETQRNKGNFPGRFSGRQFSNSRSEMNVSTLELGDSALYLCASSLWGPGNTIYFGEGSWLTVV.

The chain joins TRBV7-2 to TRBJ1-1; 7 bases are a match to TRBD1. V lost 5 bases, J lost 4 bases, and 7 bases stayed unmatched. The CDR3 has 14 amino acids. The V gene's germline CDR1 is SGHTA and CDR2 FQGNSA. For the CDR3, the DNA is TGTGCCAGCAGCCAGCGAGCAGGGGGCACTGAAGCTTTCTTT. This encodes CASSQRAGGTEAFF.

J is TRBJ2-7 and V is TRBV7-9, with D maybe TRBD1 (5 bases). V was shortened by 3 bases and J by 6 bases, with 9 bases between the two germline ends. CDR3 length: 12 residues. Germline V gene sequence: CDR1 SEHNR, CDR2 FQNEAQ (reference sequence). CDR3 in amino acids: CASSFQGSEQYF. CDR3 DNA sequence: TGTGCCAGCAGCTTTCAGGGCAGCGAGCAGTACTTC.

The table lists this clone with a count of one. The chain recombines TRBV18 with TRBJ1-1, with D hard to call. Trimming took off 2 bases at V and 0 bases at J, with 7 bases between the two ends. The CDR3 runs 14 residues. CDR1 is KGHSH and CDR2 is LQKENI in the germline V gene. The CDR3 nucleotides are TGTGCCAGCTCACCAAGCTCACTGAACACTGAAGCTTTCTTT. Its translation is CASSPSSLNTEAFF.

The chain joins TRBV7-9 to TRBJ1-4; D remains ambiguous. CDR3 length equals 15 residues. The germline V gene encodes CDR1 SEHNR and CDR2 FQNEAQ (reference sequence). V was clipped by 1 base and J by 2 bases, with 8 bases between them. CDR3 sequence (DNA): TGTGCCAGCAGCTTAGAAGCGGCCACTAATGAAAAACTGTTTTTT. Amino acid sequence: CASSLEAATNEKLFF.

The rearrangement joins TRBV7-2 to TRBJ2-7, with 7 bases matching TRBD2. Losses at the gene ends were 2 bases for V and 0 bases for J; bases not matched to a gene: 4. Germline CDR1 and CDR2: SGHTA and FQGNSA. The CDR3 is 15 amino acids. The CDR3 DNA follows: TGTGCCAGCAGCTTAAACGGGGGGAACTCCTACGAGCAGTACTTC. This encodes CASSLNGGNSYEQYF. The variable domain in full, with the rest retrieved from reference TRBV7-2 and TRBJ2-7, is GAGVSQSPSNKVTEKGKDVELRCDPISGHTALYWYRQSLGQGLEFLIYFQGNSAPDKSGLPSDRFSAERTGGSVSTLTIQRTQQEDSAVYLCASSLNGGNSYEQYFGPGTRLTVT.

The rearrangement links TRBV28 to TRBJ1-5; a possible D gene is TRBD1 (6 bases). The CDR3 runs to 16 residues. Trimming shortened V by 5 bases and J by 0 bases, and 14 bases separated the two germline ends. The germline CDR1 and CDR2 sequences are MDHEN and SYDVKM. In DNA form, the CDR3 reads TGTGCCAGCAGTCAGGACAGTGAAAATAGCAATCAGCCCCAGCATTTT. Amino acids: CASSQDSENSNQPQHF.

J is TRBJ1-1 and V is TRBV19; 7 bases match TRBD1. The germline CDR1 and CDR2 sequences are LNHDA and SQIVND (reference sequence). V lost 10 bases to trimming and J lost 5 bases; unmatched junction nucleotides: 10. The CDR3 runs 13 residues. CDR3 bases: TGTGCCACCCGGACAGGCCCTGGGACTGAAGCTTTCTTT. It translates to CATRTGPGTEAFF.

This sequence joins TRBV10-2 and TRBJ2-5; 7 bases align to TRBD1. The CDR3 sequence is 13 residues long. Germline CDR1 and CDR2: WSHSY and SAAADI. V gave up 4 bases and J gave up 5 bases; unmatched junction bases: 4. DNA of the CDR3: TGCGCCAGCAGTGGGCTCAGGGGGGAGACCCAGTACTTC. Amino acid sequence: CASSGLRGETQYF.

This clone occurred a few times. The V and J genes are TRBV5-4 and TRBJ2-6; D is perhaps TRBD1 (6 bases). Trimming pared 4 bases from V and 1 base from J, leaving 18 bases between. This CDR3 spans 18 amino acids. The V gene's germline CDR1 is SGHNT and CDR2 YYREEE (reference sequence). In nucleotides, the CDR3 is TGTGCCAGCAGCCCCCTAAGGGGGAAGAGATCTGGGGCCAACGTCCTGACTTTC. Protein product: CASSPLRGKRSGANVLTF.

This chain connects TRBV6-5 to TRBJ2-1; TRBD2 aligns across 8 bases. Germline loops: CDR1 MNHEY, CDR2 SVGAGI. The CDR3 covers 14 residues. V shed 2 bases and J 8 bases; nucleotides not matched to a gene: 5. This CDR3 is CASSYLTSEDEQFF. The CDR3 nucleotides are TGTGCCAGCAGTTACCTGACTAGCGAGGATGAGCAGTTCTTC.